This passage covers 17 T cell receptor beta chains from one sample sequenced in a study of CD8 T cells in ankylosing spondylitis. Findings of the study overall: The study identified a TCR beta motif of several highly homologous variants that appeared characteristic of ankylosing spondylitis blood.

These receptors' antigens are unknown. MiXCR was run by TCRdb on the 5' RACE reads, yielding one entry per CDR3 protein. The sample holds a few hundred thousand distinct CDR3 sequences, approximately 8.2% seen once. The material sequenced was blood, either unsorted or a sorted T cell fraction (not recorded which). The receptors shown here come from a male donor with ankylosing spondylitis.

This clonotype was seen a few times. This rearrangement joins TRBV19 to TRBJ2-3; D may be TRBD1 (5 bases). Between the trimmed V and J ends, which lost 5 bases and 2 bases, there was a span of 14 bases. There are 15 residues in the CDR3. Germline CDR1 is LNHDA and CDR2 is SQIVND (reference sequence). The CDR3 spells CASSPRQLDTDTQYF. Written as DNA, the CDR3 is TGTGCCAGTAGTCCAAGACAGCTAGACACAGATACGCAGTATTTT.

This chain connects TRBV4-1 to TRBJ2-2; D is uncertain. This CDR3 is built from 16 residues. V was clipped by 0 bases and J by 1 base, with 9 bases between them. Germline V gene sequence: CDR1 MGHRA, CDR2 YSYEKL. CDR3 sequence: CASSQDPFWNTGELFF. The CDR3 DNA reads as TGCGCCAGCAGCCAAGACCCTTTCTGGAACACCGGGGAGCTGTTTTTT.

This CDR3 is CASSDQRAGVADTQYF. Written as DNA, the CDR3 is TGCGCCAGCAGCGACCAAAGGGCAGGGGTGGCAGATACGCAGTATTTT. This chain links TRBV5-1 with TRBJ2-3; D perhaps matches TRBD1 (6 bases). The CDR3 is made up of 16 amino acids. V lost 4 bases to trimming and J lost 4 bases, with 19 bases between them. The V gene's germline CDR1 is SGHRS and CDR2 YFSETQ. The full variable domain, in which reference TRBV5-1 and TRBJ2-3 provide the parts outside the CDR3, is KAGVTQTPRYLIKTRGQQVTLSCSPISGHRSVSWYQQTPGQGLQFLFEYFSETQRNKGNFPGRFSGRQFSNSRSEMNVSTLELGDSALYLCASSDQRAGVADTQYFGPGTRLTVL.

This clonotype was recorded many times. The chain uses TRBV20-1 and TRBJ1-5; D not resolved. CDR1 DFQATT and CDR2 SNEGSKA come from the germline V gene (reference sequence). V lost 4 bases and J lost 0, with 10 bases in between. The CDR3 is 14 amino acids. Written as DNA, the CDR3 is TGCAGTGCTAAGGACCCTTATAGCAATCAGCCCCAGCATTTT. Its protein is CSAKDPYSNQPQHF.

This clonotype was counted many times. The chain uses TRBV7-8 and TRBJ2-2, with 7 bases lining up with TRBD1. V trimming: 5 bases; J trimming: 4 bases; junction bases outside the gene matches: 4. The CDR3 contains 14 residues. The germline gives CDR1 SGHVS, CDR2 FQNEAQ. The CDR3: CASSMGQRTGELFF. CDR3 nucleotide sequence: TGTGCCAGCAGCATGGGACAGCGCACCGGGGAGCTGTTTTTT.

There are a few counts of this clonotype. The V call is TRBV29-1, the J call TRBJ2-5, with D unclear. The ends were cut back, 4 bases at V and 1 base at J, with 7 bases in the middle. The length of the CDR3 is 12 residues. Germline V gives CDR1 SQVTM, CDR2 ANQGSEA. In nucleotides, the CDR3 is TGCAGCGTTGCCGGGCTCCAAGAGACCCAGTACTTC. It yields the protein CSVAGLQETQYF.

This clonotype was counted many times. The gene calls are TRBV5-1 and TRBJ1-5, with TRBD1 matching over 7 bases. Trimming took 0 bases from V and 5 from J; bases not matched to a gene: 5. The CDR3 consists of 15 residues. Germline V gene sequence: CDR1 SGHRS, CDR2 YFSETQ. CDR3 coding DNA: TGCGCCAGCAGCTTGGAGGGACAGAACTATCAGCCCCAGCATTTT. This encodes CASSLEGQNYQPQHF.

This clonotype turned up a few times. The J gene is TRBJ2-7, the V gene TRBV7-8, with D maybe TRBD1 (6 bases). V was pared by 0 bases and J by 3 bases, with 9 bases between. Per germline, CDR1 SGHVS and CDR2 FQNEAQ. The CDR3 length is 14 residues. The CDR3 region is CASSLAWDNYEQYF. For the CDR3, the DNA is TGTGCCAGCAGCTTAGCGTGGGACAACTACGAGCAGTACTTC.

This clonotype was recorded a few times. This sequence joins TRBV19 and TRBJ2-3; D possibly corresponds to TRBD1 (6 bases). In germline, CDR1 is LNHDA, CDR2 SQIVND (reference sequence). The germline V and J ends were trimmed by 4 bases and 0 bases, with 20 bases remaining between them. The CDR3 totals 18 residues. The CDR3: CASSTFPGTSLSTDTQYF. DNA for the CDR3: TGTGCCAGTAGTACATTCCCCGGGACATCGCTTAGCACAGATACGCAGTATTTT. The variable domain in full, with the rest retrieved from reference TRBV19 and TRBJ2-3, is DGGITQSPKYLFRKEGQNVTLSCEQNLNHDAMYWYRQDPGQGLRLIYYSQIVNDFQKGDIAEGYSVSREKKESFPLTVTSAQKNPTAFYLCASSTFPGTSLSTDTQYFGPGTRLTVL.

This clonotype has just a few counts. V usage is TRBV12-3 or TRBV12-4 and J usage is TRBJ1-1; D call uncertain. The CDR3 has 15 amino acids. Trimming took 2 bases from V and 3 from J, leaving 13 bases between them. The CDR3 DNA reads as TGTGCCAGCAGTTTATCTGCCCTTTTGGACACTGAAGCTTTCTTT. Its translation: CASSLSALLDTEAFF.

This clonotype was recorded many times. V and J are TRBV28 and TRBJ2-7, with D unclear. The V gene lost 6 bases and the J gene lost 3 bases, with 12 bases spanning the gap. Germline CDR1 reads MDHEN; CDR2 reads SYDVKM. This CDR3 is built from 13 residues. In nucleotides, the CDR3 is TGTGCCAGCAGCACCGACATGGGCTACGAGCAGTACTTC. This sequence encodes CASSTDMGYEQYF.

The table lists this clonotype with many counts. The chain recombines TRBV7-3 with TRBJ1-6, with 8 bases fitting TRBD1. V lost 0 bases to trimming and J lost 10 bases; unmatched junction nucleotides: 5. The CDR3 is 15 amino acids. Germline loops: CDR1 SGHTA, CDR2 FQGTGA. The CDR3 protein is CASSLTPTGESPLHF. The CDR3 DNA is TGTGCCAGCAGCTTAACTCCGACAGGGGAATCACCCCTCCACTTT.

As concerns this clonotype: A read error may account for a junction end that differs from germline. The V call is TRBV18, the J call TRBJ1-5; the D is unclear. The CDR3 contains 14 residues. CDR1 and CDR2 (germline): KGHSH, LQKENI. The CDR3 sequence: CANSPLNSNQPQHF. DNA of the CDR3: TGTGCCAACTCACCTTTGAATAGCAATCAGCCCCAGCATTTT.

This clonotype has just a few counts. The rearrangement uses TRBV7-2 and TRBJ2-1; TRBD2 matches at 12 bases. V lost 5 bases and J lost 4; bases outside the gene matches: 6. CDR3 length equals 16 residues. Per the germline V gene, CDR1 is SGHTA and CDR2 is FQGNSA. CDR3 coding DNA: TGTGCCAGCAGCATATCTAGCGGGAGGGTGTACAATGAGCAGTTCTTC. Translating gives CASSISSGRVYNEQFF.

This clonotype was picked up a small number of times. The chain has TRBV27 and TRBJ2-3, with D possibly being TRBD2 (5 bases). V was trimmed by 6 bases and J by 6 bases, leaving 10 bases between them. The CDR3 is made up of 12 amino acids. Germline-derived CDR1 and CDR2 are MNHEY and SMNVEV (reference sequence). In DNA form, the CDR3 reads TGTGCCAGCAGATTACCGGGGGATACGCAGTATTTT. It yields the protein CASRLPGDTQYF.

This clonotype showed up just a few times. The J gene is TRBJ2-3, the V gene TRBV9; 7 bases agree with TRBD2. CDR3 size: 15 residues. V gave up 0 bases and J gave up 1 base; unmatched junction bases: 2. The germline gives CDR1 SGDLS, CDR2 YYNGEE. This CDR3 is CASSVVAGRTDTQYF. For the CDR3, the DNA is TGTGCCAGCAGCGTAGTAGCGGGCCGCACAGATACGCAGTATTTT. The complete variable domain, with remaining parts taken from reference TRBV9 and TRBJ2-3, reads DSGVTQTPKHLITATGQRVTLRCSPRSGDLSVYWYQQSLDQGLQFLIQYYNGEERAKGNILERFSAQQFPDLHSELNLSSLELGDSALYFCASSVVAGRTDTQYFGPGTRLTVL.

This clonotype was counted ten times or more. The chain links TRBV20-1 to TRBJ1-1; perhaps TRBD1 as D (5 bases). The CDR3 sequence is 14 residues long. Germline V gives CDR1 DFQATT, CDR2 SNEGSKA (reference sequence). The germline V and J ends were trimmed by 8 bases and 2 bases, with 18 bases remaining between them. For the CDR3, the DNA is TGCAGTTTTAGCGGGGGACCCAGCAACACTGAAGCTTTCTTT. Its protein product is CSFSGGPSNTEAFF.